The present T cell receptor (beta chain) was sequenced within a study of early T cells in non-severe SARS-CoV-2 infection. Study in general: Whole-blood bulk RNA, unsorted, was sequenced, and chains were unpaired.

Individual cDNA molecules carried attached unique molecular identifiers. TCRdb used MiXCR to reprocess the 5' RACE reads, holding one entry per CDR3 protein. The profile shows around 48,000 distinct CDR3 sequences, roughly 13% of them singletons. This clonotype was observed a handful of times. Sequencing used whole blood. The clonotype was recovered from an adult who was a healthcare worker with PCR-confirmed SARS-CoV-2 infection or an uninfected control (not recorded which).

The DNA for the CDR3 is TGTGCCAGCAGTTACGGACTGAACACCGGGGAGCTGTTTTTT. Protein: CASSYGLNTGELFF. The chain carries TRBV7-3 and TRBJ2-2, with a possible D match to TRBD2 (5 bases). V shed 6 bases and J shed 1 base, with 9 bases lying between them. The CDR3 is 14 residues long. Germline CDR1 is SGHTA and CDR2 is FQGTGA. Full variable domain (rest looked up from reference TRBV7-3 and TRBJ2-2): GAGVSQTPSNKVTEKGKYVELRCDPISGHTALYWYRQSLGQGPEFLIYFQGTGAADDSGLPNDRFFAVRPEGSVSTLKIQRTERGDSAVYLCASSYGLNTGELFFGEGSRLTVL.